This T cell receptor beta chain originates from a study of cytomegalovirus exposure and HLA in healthy donors. A note on this clone: Its specificity is not known.

CDR1 and CDR2 from the germline V gene are LNHNV and YYDKDF (reference sequence). V was pared by 9 bases and J by 7 bases, with 16 bases of the junction left unmatched. The CDR3 sequence is 15 residues long. Broader study findings: First-cohort TCR clusters were later found to tend to co-occur in the roughly 130 validation repertoires. According to the study, about 180 TCR beta chains were cytomegalovirus-associated. Whilst most TCR sequences proved rare, a subset of public TCRs occurred across many donors.

Some clones are missing from TCRdb's copy, which holds only in-frame ones; the method was immunoSEQ multiplex PCR. The sample lists roughly 95,000 clones, roughly 85% seen once, with 20% to 25% in the top ten. The receptor comes from a man aged 18 to 30 in good health and CMV-seropositive. Sequenced material: PBMCs. The chain uses TRBV15 and TRBJ2-5; 8 bases are shared with TRBD1. The CDR3 sequence: CATGTGQVVGGTQYF. The DNA for the CDR3 is TGTGCCACTGGGACGGGACAGGTTGTAGGTGGGACCCAGTACTTC. The entire variable domain, with the rest obtained from reference TRBV15 and TRBJ2-5, is as follows: DAMVIQNPRYQVTQFGKPVTLSCSQTLNHNVMYWYQQKSSQAPKLLFHYYDKDFNNEADTPDNFQSRRPNTSFCFLDIRSPGLGDTAMYLCATGTGQVVGGTQYFGPGTRLLVL.